What follows are 16 T cell receptor beta chains derived from one specimen sequenced in a study of T cells in Graves' hyperthyroidism and ophthalmopathy. Using RNA transcripts as the source, TCR beta CDR3 regions were amplified. The HTBI primer set served for first-round RT-PCR of the TCR CDR3. Each CDR3 protein gets one entry after TCRdb re-called the multiplex PCR reads with MiXCR. This table has 500,000 to 750,000 distinct CDR3 sequences, approximately 15% appearing once. Specimen: blood. These receptor sequences come from a woman in her twenties or thirties with Graves' hyperthyroidism.

This clonotype was observed a handful of times. A much larger clone differs from this one at a single base, so this may be a read error. The rearrangement joins TRBV12-3 or TRBV12-4 to TRBJ1-2; 10 bases fit TRBD1. The CDR3 consists of 15 residues. CDR3 coding DNA: TGTACCAGCAGTTTGGGGACAGGGGTTAACTATGGCTACACCTTC. Residues: CTSSLGTGVNYGYTF.

This clonotype turned up a few times. The J gene is TRBJ2-5, the V gene TRBV11-2; the D is unclear. V lost 5 bases, J lost 7 bases, and 14 bases lay in between. The CDR3 totals 13 residues. Germline lookup yields CDR1 SGHAT and CDR2 FQNNGV. Written as DNA, the CDR3 is TGTGCCAGCAGCCGACATTCCGTAGGGACCCAGTACTTC. It codes for CASSRHSVGTQYF.

In its sample, this clonotype was seen many times. This rearrangement joins TRBV18 to TRBJ2-1; D remains ambiguous. This CDR3 has 14 amino acids. The V and J ends lost 3 bases and 7 bases respectively, with 13 bases between them. The germline gives CDR1 KGHSH, CDR2 LQKENI. DNA of the CDR3: TGTGCCAGCTCACCGGCCAGCCTCCCGAATGAGCAGTTCTTC. Protein sequence: CASSPASLPNEQFF.

This clonotype was counted at least ten times. V is TRBV20-1 and J is TRBJ2-3; TRBD2 aligns across 9 bases. The CDR3 contains 16 residues. V shed 5 bases, J shed 1 base, and the junction held 10 bases outside the gene matches. Germline V gene data show CDR1 as DFQATT and CDR2 as SNEGSKA (reference sequence). The CDR3 is CSAGRSGGRGTDTQYF. CDR3 DNA: TGCAGTGCTGGGCGTTCGGGCGGGAGGGGCACAGATACGCAGTATTTT.

This clonotype was recorded at least ten times. The rearrangement joins TRBV10-3 to TRBJ2-1; a possible D gene is TRBD2 (6 bases). Trimming removed 2 bases at V and 3 bases at J, with 11 bases between. The germline V gene has CDR1 ENHRY and CDR2 SYGVKD. This CDR3 has 15 amino acids. CDR3 in amino acids: CAISEVIADYNEQFF. The CDR3 region has the DNA TGTGCCATCAGTGAGGTGATAGCGGACTACAATGAGCAGTTCTTC.

This clonotype was counted many times. The chain employs TRBV28 and TRBJ2-1; 7 bases fit TRBD1. Germline loops: CDR1 MDHEN, CDR2 SYDVKM. J gave up 8 bases and V 6 bases, and 16 bases lay outside the gene matches. The CDR3 totals 16 residues. This CDR3 reads CASSPVRPTGIDEQFF. In DNA, the CDR3 is TGTGCCAGCAGCCCCGTACGCCCGACAGGGATCGATGAGCAGTTCTTC. Full variable domain (outside the CDR3, taken from reference TRBV28 and TRBJ2-1): DVKVTQSSRYLVKRTGEKVFLECVQDMDHENMFWYRQDPGLGLRLIYFSYDVKMKEKGDIPEGYSVSREKKERFSLILESASTNQTSMYLCASSPVRPTGIDEQFFGPGTRLTVL.

The rearrangement links TRBV20-1 to TRBJ2-1, with D possibly TRBD2 on 6 matching bases. CDR3 length: 13 amino acids. Trimming removed 5 bases at V and 7 bases at J, with 15 bases between. CDR1 is DFQATT, CDR2 SNEGSKA, per germline (reference sequence). Written as DNA, the CDR3 is TGCAGTGCTTTCCGGGACTGGGAGAATGAGCAGTTCTTC. Its translation is CSAFRDWENEQFF.

This sequence joins TRBV6-2 or TRBV6-3 and TRBJ2-1; 8 bases fit TRBD2. There are 15 residues in the CDR3. V shed 4 bases, J shed 9 bases, and the junction held 11 bases outside the gene matches. CDR1 and CDR2 from the germline V gene are MNHEY and SVGEGT. The CDR3 loop reads CASSFTGGPGGEQFF. CDR3 in DNA: TGTGCCAGCAGTTTTACGGGAGGGCCTGGCGGTGAGCAGTTCTTC.

V and J are TRBV19 and TRBJ2-3, with 9 bases that match TRBD2. Losses at the gene ends were 3 bases for V and 3 bases for J; bases not matched to a gene: 7. This CDR3 has 16 amino acids. CDR1 is LNHDA, CDR2 SQIVND, per germline (reference sequence). CDR3 sequence (DNA): TGTGCCAGTAGTATCGCAATAGCGGGAGCGACAGATACGCAGTATTTT. Its translation: CASSIAIAGATDTQYF.

In DNA form, the CDR3 reads TGTGCCAGCAGCTCAAACGCAGAAAAGAACACTGAAGCTTTCTTT. Its protein is CASSSNAEKNTEAFF. The chain is built from TRBV28 and TRBJ1-1, with D unclear. V was pared by 6 bases and J by 1 base, with 15 bases between. This CDR3 contains 15 residues. Germline V gives CDR1 MDHEN, CDR2 SYDVKM.

This clonotype was seen at least ten times. The rearrangement links TRBV28 to TRBJ2-7; 10 bases are shared with TRBD2. The J segment lost 2 bases and the V segment lost 4 bases, leaving 5 bases of the junction unmatched. Germline assignment: CDR1 MDHEN and CDR2 SYDVKM. The CDR3 consists of 15 residues. The CDR3 loop is CASSSGTSVAYEQYF. CDR3 DNA: TGTGCCAGCAGTTCGGGGACTAGCGTAGCCTACGAGCAGTACTTC.

This clonotype has more than one count but fewer than ten. The chain uses TRBV4-1 and TRBJ2-1; 7 bases are a match to TRBD2. The CDR3 runs 16 residues. In germline, CDR1 is MGHRA, CDR2 YSYEKL. V lost 4 bases to trimming and J lost 2 bases; unmatched junction nucleotides: 8. The CDR3 sequence: CASSRKLAFTYNEQFF. The CDR3 region has the DNA TGCGCCAGCAGCCGGAAACTAGCGTTTACCTACAATGAGCAGTTCTTC.

This clonotype was seen ten or more times. The rearrangement joins TRBV28 to TRBJ2-7, with a possible D match to TRBD1 (7 bases). The length of the CDR3 is 13 residues. The germline V gene has CDR1 MDHEN and CDR2 SYDVKM. The V end was cut by 2 bases, the J end by 4 bases, with 9 bases between. The chain's CDR3 is CASSLPGGYEQYF. CDR3 coding DNA: TGTGCCAGCAGTTTACCAGGGGGGTACGAGCAGTACTTC.

This clonotype appeared many times. The V call is TRBV20-1, the J call TRBJ2-5, with 12 nucleotides matching TRBD2. V dropped 2 bases and J dropped 5; count of bases not matched to a gene: 6. Germline CDR1 reads DFQATT; CDR2 reads SNEGSKA (reference sequence). The CDR3 totals 15 residues. The CDR3 DNA sequence: TGCAGTGCTAGATCTCTAGCGGGAGGGCCGGAGACCCAGTACTTC. Residues: CSARSLAGGPETQYF.

This clonotype has a count of ten or more. J is TRBJ2-7 and V is TRBV6-1; 8 nucleotides match TRBD1. The CDR3 consists of 16 residues. Germline CDR1 reads MNHNS; CDR2 reads SASEGT. V lost 5 bases and J lost 3; bases outside the gene matches: 12. The CDR3 protein is CASSSDSQGAVYEQYF. The CDR3 nucleotides read TGTGCCAGCAGTTCCGACTCGCAGGGGGCGGTCTACGAGCAGTACTTC.

This clonotype has a count of ten or more. This rearrangement joins TRBV27 to TRBJ1-2; no firm D call. V lost 6 bases, J lost 6 bases, and 11 bases lay in between. This CDR3 spans 12 amino acids. From germline, CDR1 is MNHEY and CDR2 SMNVEV (reference sequence). The CDR3: CASRAIGDGYTF. In nucleotides, the CDR3 is TGTGCCAGCAGGGCAATTGGGGATGGCTACACCTTC.